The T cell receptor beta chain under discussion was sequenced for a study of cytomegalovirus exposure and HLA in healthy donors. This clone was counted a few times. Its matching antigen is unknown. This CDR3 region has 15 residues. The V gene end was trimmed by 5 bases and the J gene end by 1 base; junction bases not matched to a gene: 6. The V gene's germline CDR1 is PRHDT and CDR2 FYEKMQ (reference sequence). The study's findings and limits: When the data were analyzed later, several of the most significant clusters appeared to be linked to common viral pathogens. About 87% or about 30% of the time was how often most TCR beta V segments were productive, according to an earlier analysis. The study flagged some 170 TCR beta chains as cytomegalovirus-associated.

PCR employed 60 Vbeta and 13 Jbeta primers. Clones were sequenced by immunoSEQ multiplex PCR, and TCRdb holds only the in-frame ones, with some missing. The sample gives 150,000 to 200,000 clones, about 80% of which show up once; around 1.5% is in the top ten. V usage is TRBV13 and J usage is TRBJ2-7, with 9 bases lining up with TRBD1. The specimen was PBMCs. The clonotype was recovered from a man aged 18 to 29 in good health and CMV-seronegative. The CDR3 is CASSVTGGMSYEQYF. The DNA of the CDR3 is TGTGCCAGCAGCGTAACAGGGGGCATGTCCTACGAGCAGTACTTC.